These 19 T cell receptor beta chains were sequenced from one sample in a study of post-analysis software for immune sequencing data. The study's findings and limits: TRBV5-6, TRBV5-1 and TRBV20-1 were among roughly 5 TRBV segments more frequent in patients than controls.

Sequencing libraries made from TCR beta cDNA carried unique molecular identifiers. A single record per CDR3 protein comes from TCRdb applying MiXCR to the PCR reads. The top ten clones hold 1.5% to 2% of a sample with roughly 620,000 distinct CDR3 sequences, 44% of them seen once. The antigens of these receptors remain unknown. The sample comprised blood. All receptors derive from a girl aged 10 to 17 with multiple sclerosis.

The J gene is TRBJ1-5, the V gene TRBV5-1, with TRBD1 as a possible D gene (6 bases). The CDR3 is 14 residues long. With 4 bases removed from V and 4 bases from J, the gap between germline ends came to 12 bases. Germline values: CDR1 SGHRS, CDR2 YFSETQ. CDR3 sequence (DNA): TGCGCCAGCAGCCTGGACAGATTGAATCAGCCCCAGCATTTT. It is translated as CASSLDRLNQPQHF.

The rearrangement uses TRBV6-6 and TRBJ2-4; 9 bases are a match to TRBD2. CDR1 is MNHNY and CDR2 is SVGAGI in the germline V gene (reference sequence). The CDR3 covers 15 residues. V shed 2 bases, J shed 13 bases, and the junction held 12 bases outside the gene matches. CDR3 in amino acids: CASSYAGGPSGEQYF. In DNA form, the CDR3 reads TGTGCCAGCAGTTACGCGGGGGGGCCTTCGGGTGAGCAGTACTTC.

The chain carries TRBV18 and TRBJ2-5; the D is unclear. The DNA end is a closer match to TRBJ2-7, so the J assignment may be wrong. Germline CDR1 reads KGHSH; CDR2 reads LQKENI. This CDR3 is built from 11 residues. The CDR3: CASSTPNEQYF. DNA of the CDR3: TGTGCCAGCTCAACTCCTAACGAGCAGTACTTC.

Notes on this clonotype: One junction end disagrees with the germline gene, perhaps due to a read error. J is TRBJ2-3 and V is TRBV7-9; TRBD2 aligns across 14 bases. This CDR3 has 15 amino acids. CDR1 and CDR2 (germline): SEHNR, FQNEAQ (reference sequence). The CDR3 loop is CASSGGLAGEDMQYF. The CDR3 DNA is TGTGCCAGCAGCGGGGGACTAGCGGGAGAAGATATGCAGTATTTT. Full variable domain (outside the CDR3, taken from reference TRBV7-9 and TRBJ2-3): DTGVSQNPRHKITKRGQNVTFRCDPISEHNRLYWYRQTLGQGPEFLTYFQNEAQLEKSRLLSDRFSAERPKGSFSTLEIQRTEQGDSAMYLCASSGGLAGEDMQYFGPGTRLTVL.

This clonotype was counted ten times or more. CDR3 amino acids: CASSVGDYGYTF. The DNA of the CDR3 is TGTGCCAGCAGCGTAGGTGACTATGGCTACACCTTC. The chain is built from TRBV9 and TRBJ1-2; D is unresolved. This CDR3 has 12 amino acids. Germline-derived CDR1 and CDR2 are SGDLS and YYNGEE. With 0 bases removed from V and 3 bases from J, the gap between germline ends came to 3 bases.

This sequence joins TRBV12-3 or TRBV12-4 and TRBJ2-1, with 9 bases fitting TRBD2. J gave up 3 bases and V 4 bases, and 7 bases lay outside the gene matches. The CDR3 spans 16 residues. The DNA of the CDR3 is TGTGCCAGCAGTTCGTTAGCGGGAGCAGGCTACAATGAGCAGTTCTTC. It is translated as CASSSLAGAGYNEQFF.

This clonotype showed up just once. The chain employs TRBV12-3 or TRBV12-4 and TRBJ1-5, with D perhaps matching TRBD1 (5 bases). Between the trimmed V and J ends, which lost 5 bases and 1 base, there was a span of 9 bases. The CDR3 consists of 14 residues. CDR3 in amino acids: CASSPNRSNQPQHF. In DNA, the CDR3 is TGTGCCAGCAGTCCAAACAGGAGCAATCAGCCCCAGCATTTT.

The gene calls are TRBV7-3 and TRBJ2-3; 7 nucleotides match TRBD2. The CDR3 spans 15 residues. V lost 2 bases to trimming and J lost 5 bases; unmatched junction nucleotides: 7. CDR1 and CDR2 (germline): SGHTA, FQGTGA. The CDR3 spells CASSLSVGGGDTQYF. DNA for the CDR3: TGTGCCAGCAGCTTATCAGTGGGGGGGGGAGATACGCAGTATTTT.

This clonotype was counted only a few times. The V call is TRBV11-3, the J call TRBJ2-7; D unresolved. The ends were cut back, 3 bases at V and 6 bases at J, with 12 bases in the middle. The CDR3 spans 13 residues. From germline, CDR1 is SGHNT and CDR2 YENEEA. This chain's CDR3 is CASSLYQAAEQYF. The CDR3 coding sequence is TGTGCCAGCAGCTTGTATCAGGCGGCCGAGCAGTACTTC.

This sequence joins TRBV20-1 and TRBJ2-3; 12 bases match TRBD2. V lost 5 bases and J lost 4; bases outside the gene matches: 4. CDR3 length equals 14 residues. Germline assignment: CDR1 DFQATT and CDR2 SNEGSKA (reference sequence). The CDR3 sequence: CSAPGLAGPDTQYF. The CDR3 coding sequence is TGCAGTGCTCCTGGACTAGCGGGACCAGATACGCAGTATTTT.

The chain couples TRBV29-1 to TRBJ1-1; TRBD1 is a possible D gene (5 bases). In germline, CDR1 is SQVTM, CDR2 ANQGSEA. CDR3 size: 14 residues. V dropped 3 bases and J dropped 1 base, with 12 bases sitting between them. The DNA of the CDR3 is TGCAGCGTTGAGCGAGGGGCGGGGAACACTGAAGCTTTCTTT. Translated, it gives CSVERGAGNTEAFF.

CDR3 residues: CASRKQGYEQYF. CDR3 DNA: TGTGCCAGCAGGAAACAGGGCTACGAGCAGTACTTC. V is TRBV2 and J is TRBJ2-7, with a weak D call TRBD1 (6 bases). Germline CDR1 reads SNHLY; CDR2 reads FYNNEI. The V and J ends lost 6 bases and 3 bases respectively, with 9 bases between them. The CDR3 sequence is 12 residues long.

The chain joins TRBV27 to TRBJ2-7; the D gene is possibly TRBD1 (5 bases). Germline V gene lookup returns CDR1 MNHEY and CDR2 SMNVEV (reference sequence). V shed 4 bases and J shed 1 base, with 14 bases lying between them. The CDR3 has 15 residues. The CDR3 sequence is CASSSTIDSSYEQYF. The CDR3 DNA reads TGTGCCAGCAGTTCTACTATTGACAGTTCCTACGAGCAGTACTTC.

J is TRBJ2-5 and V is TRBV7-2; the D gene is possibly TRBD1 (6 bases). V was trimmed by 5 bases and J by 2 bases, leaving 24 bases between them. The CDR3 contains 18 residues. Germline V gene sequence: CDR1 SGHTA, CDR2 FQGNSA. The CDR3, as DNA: TGTGCCAGCAGCCCGCGGACAGTACGGGGACCACAACAAGAGACCCAGTACTTC. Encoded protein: CASSPRTVRGPQQETQYF.

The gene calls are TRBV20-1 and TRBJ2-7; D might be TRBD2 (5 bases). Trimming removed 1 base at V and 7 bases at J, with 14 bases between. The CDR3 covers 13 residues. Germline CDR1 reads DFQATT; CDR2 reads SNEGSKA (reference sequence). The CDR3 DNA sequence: TGCAGTGCTAGAGTGCCCGGGGTACGAGAGCAGTACTTC. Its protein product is CSARVPGVREQYF.

The CDR3, as DNA: TGCAGCGGGGCGGTTTCAACTAATGAAAAACTGTTTTTT. Encoded protein: CSGAVSTNEKLFF. This chain joins TRBV29-1 and TRBJ1-4; D remains unclear. Germline values: CDR1 SQVTM, CDR2 ANQGSEA. The CDR3 totals 13 residues. The germline V and J ends were trimmed by 7 bases and 0 bases, with 9 bases remaining between them.

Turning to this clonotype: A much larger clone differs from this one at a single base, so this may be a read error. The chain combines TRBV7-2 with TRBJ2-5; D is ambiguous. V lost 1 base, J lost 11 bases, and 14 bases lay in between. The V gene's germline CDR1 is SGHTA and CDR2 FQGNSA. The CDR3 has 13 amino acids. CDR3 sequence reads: CASSLDYYNEQYF. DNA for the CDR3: TGTGCCAGCAGCTTAGATTACTACAATGAGCAGTACTTC.

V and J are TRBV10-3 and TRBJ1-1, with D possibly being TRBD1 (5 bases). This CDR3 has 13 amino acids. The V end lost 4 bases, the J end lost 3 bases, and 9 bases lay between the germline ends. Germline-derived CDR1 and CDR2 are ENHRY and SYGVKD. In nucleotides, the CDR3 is TGTGCCATCAGTGGCGGCAGGGACACTGAAGCTTTCTTT. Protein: CAISGGRDTEAFF.

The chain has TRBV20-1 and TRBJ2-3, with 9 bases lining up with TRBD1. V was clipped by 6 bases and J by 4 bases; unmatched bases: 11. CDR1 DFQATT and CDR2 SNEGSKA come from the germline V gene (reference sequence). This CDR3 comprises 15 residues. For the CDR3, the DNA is TGCAGTGCCCCTTCGGACAGGGGCCGCTCAGATACGCAGTATTTT. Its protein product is CSAPSDRGRSDTQYF.